This T cell receptor (beta chain) was sequenced for a study of T cell responses to AZD1222 COVID-19 vaccine. The study, taken as a whole, reports: CD4 TCRs covered the whole spike, strongest at regions 160-218 and 743-854. The donors showed a predominance of white British ancestry and of females, with possible underestimation of clonal diversity.

Second-dose schedules of about 4 or about 12 weeks were combined. CDR1 is MNHNS and CDR2 is SASEGT in the germline V gene. The V and J ends lost 2 bases and 0 bases respectively, with 16 bases between them. The CDR3 runs to 17 residues. On this clone: Its antigen remains unknown.

Sequenced by immunoSEQ multiplex PCR; TCRdb stores in-frame clones only, minus some. The table includes about 150,000 clones, just over 90% detected once. This clonotype originated in an adult who received the AZD1222 COVID-19 vaccine. Sequences were derived from peripheral blood, sampled 28 days after the second AZD1222 dose. The chain couples TRBV6-1 to TRBJ1-2; weak D call: TRBD1 (5 bases). CDR3 coding DNA: TGTGCCAGCAGTGAAAGGGGTCCATCCTCACCTAACTATGGCTACACCTTC. This encodes CASSERGPSSPNYGYTF.